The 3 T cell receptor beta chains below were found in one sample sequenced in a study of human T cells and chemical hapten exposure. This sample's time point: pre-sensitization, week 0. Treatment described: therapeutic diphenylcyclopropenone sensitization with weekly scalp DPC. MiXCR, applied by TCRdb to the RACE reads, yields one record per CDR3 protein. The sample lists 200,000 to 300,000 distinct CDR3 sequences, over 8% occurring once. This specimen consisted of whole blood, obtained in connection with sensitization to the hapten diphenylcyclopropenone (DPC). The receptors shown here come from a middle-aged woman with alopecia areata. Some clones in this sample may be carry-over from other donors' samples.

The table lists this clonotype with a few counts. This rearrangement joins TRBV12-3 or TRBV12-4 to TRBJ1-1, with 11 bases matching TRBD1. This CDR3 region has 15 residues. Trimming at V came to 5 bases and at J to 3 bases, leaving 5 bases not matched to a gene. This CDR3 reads CASSPQGQGDTEAFF. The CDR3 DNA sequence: TGTGCCAGCAGTCCCCAGGGACAGGGGGACACTGAAGCTTTCTTT.

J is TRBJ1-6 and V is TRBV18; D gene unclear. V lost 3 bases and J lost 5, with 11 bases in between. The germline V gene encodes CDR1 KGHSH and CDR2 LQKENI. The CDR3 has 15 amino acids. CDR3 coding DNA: TGTGCCAGCTCACCGTCTCAAGCGGATAATTCACCCCTCCACTTT. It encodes CASSPSQADNSPLHF.

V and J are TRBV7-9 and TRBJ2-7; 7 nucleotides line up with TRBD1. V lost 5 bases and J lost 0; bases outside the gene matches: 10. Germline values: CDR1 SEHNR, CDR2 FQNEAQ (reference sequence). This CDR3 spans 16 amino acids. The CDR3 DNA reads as TGTGCCAGCAGCCCCATCTGGACAGGTAGCTCCTACGAGCAGTACTTC. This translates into CASSPIWTGSSYEQYF.